These 29 T cell receptor beta chains were sequenced from one sample in a study of blood T cell repertoires in COVID-19. TCRdb's copy holds only in-frame clones and misses some; the assay was immunoSEQ multiplex PCR. The repertoire holds roughly 230,000 clones, with about 88% as singletons. The sequenced material came from peripheral blood. The receptors come from a woman between 40 and 55 years old who had recovered from COVID-19.

V and J are TRBV6-2 or TRBV6-3 and TRBJ2-7, with D maybe TRBD2 (6 bases). Trimming removed 0 bases at V and 3 bases at J, with 9 bases between. Germline V gene sequence: CDR1 MNHEY, CDR2 SVGEGT. The CDR3 extends over 14 amino acids. The CDR3 is CASSYSGGDYEQYF. The CDR3, as DNA: TGTGCCAGCAGTTACTCCGGAGGGGACTACGAGCAGTACTTC.

This clone appeared once. The rearrangement joins TRBV19 to TRBJ1-1; maybe TRBD1 (6 bases). This CDR3 contains 14 residues. Looked up from germline, CDR1 is LNHDA and CDR2 is SQIVND (reference sequence). Deletions cut 6 bases from V and 0 bases from J, with 11 bases between. CDR3 sequence (DNA): TGTGCCAGTAGGGACAGAGACATGAACACTGAAGCTTTCTTT. Its translation: CASRDRDMNTEAFF.

The chain employs TRBV2 and TRBJ2-5; TRBD2 matches at 8 bases. Germline-derived CDR1 and CDR2 are SNHLY and FYNNEI. The CDR3 is made up of 14 amino acids. J gave up 3 bases and V 3 bases, and 3 bases lay outside the gene matches. The CDR3 region is CASSDPAGEETQYF. The CDR3 nucleotides are TGTGCCAGCAGTGACCCAGCGGGAGAAGAGACCCAGTACTTC.

The rearrangement joins TRBV5-1 to TRBJ1-2; TRBD1 might be the D (5 bases). Germline assignment: CDR1 SGHRS and CDR2 YFSETQ. The CDR3 runs 15 residues. Trimming stripped 0 bases from V and 4 bases from J, with 13 bases between. The CDR3 is CASSLGRADLYGYTF. The DNA of the CDR3 is TGCGCCAGCAGCTTGGGCAGGGCGGACCTCTATGGCTACACCTTC.

This clone was seen a single time. This chain uses TRBV2 with TRBJ1-2, with D possibly being TRBD1 (6 bases). The germline V and J ends were trimmed by 1 base and 0 bases, with 15 bases remaining between them. Germline CDR1 reads SNHLY; CDR2 reads FYNNEI. The CDR3 consists of 17 residues. CDR3: CASSEGQTGWTNYGYTF. The CDR3 region has the DNA TGTGCCAGCAGTGAAGGTCAAACAGGGTGGACTAACTATGGCTACACCTTC. The whole variable domain, filled in from reference TRBV2 and TRBJ1-2, reads EPEVTQTPSHQVTQMGQEVILRCVPISNHLYFYWYRQILGQKVEFLVSFYNNEISEKSEIFDDQFSVERPDGSNFTLKIRSTKLEDSAMYFCASSEGQTGWTNYGYTFGSGTRLTVV.

The chain links TRBV4-1 to TRBJ2-6, with D perhaps matching TRBD2 (5 bases). Germline CDR1 and CDR2: MGHRA and YSYEKL. Trimming left V 0 bases short and J 3 bases short, with 9 bases between. The CDR3 length is 16 residues. For the CDR3, the DNA is TGCGCCAGCAGCCAAGATTGGACTGGTGGGGCCAACGTCCTGACTTTC. Translating it yields CASSQDWTGGANVLTF.

The chain's CDR3 is CASSVVGDRAPPYNEQFF. As DNA, the CDR3 is TGTGCCAGCAGCGTAGTAGGGGACAGGGCCCCTCCTTACAATGAGCAGTTCTTC. V and J are TRBV9 and TRBJ2-1; the match to TRBD1 covers 9 bases. Trimming took 0 bases from V and 4 from J; bases not matched to a gene: 11. The CDR3 extends over 18 amino acids. CDR1 is SGDLS, CDR2 YYNGEE, per germline.

The chain uses TRBV7-9 and TRBJ2-3; D is possibly TRBD1 (5 bases). CDR3 length: 16 amino acids. V lost 5 bases and J 1 base, leaving 16 bases between the germline ends. Germline V gives CDR1 SEHNR, CDR2 FQNEAQ (reference sequence). This chain's CDR3 is CASSRTGRARTDTQYF. The DNA for the CDR3 is TGTGCCAGCAGCCGTACAGGTCGGGCACGCACAGATACGCAGTATTTT. Full variable domain (missing parts from reference TRBV7-9 and TRBJ2-3): DTGVSQNPRHKITKRGQNVTFRCDPISEHNRLYWYRQTLGQGPEFLTYFQNEAQLEKSRLLSDRFSAERPKGSFSTLEIQRTEQGDSAMYLCASSRTGRARTDTQYFGPGTRLTVL.

The chain employs TRBV28 and TRBJ2-3; 9 bases fit TRBD2. V was clipped by 1 base and J by 0 bases; unmatched bases: 5. This CDR3 is built from 17 residues. Germline-derived CDR1 and CDR2 are MDHEN and SYDVKM. In DNA form, the CDR3 reads TGTGCCAGCAGTTTATATGCTAGCGGGGCCAGCACAGATACGCAGTATTTT. Translating gives CASSLYASGASTDTQYF.

CDR3 bases: TGTGCCAGCAGCCCCCAACAAGGTCCCAGGGTTACTGAAGCTTTCTTT. As protein: CASSPQQGPRVTEAFF. The chain has TRBV5-4 and TRBJ1-1, with a possible D match to TRBD1 (5 bases). V was shortened by 4 bases and J by 5 bases, with 21 bases between the two germline ends. Germline-derived CDR1 and CDR2 are SGHNT and YYREEE (reference sequence). The CDR3 runs 16 residues.

In its sample, this clone was seen once. The chain employs TRBV6-5 and TRBJ2-7; TRBD1 is a possible D gene (6 bases). There are 15 residues in the CDR3. Germline CDR1 reads MNHEY; CDR2 reads SVGAGI. V was trimmed by 0 bases and J by 3 bases, leaving 12 bases between them. The chain's CDR3 is CASSYSLQGSYEQYF. The CDR3 coding sequence is TGTGCCAGCAGTTACTCCTTACAGGGAAGCTACGAGCAGTACTTC.

This chain connects TRBV7-3 to TRBJ1-2; 9 bases agree with TRBD1. Trimming took 2 bases from V and 5 from J; bases not matched to a gene: 6. From germline, CDR1 is SGHTA and CDR2 FQGTGA. The CDR3 is made up of 15 amino acids. This CDR3 is CASSLDGGTGYGYTF. CDR3 DNA: TGTGCCAGCAGCTTAGACGGGGGGACAGGGTATGGCTACACCTTC.

V and J are TRBV4-1 and TRBJ2-5; 7 positions match TRBD2. Germline V lookup: CDR1 MGHRA, CDR2 YSYEKL. The CDR3 is made up of 15 amino acids. The junction had 2 bases not matched to a gene; V was cut back by 0 bases and J by 1 base. The CDR3 DNA reads as TGCGCCAGCAGCCAAGAGGGACTAACCCAAGAGACCCAGTACTTC. Translating it yields CASSQEGLTQETQYF.

The chain has TRBV19 and TRBJ1-3; tentative D call: TRBD1 (6 bases). The CDR3 spans 14 residues. Germline V gene sequence: CDR1 LNHDA, CDR2 SQIVND (reference sequence). The V end lost 5 bases, the J end lost 7 bases, and 15 bases lay between the germline ends. The DNA for the CDR3 is TGTGCCAGTAGTCCCCGTACAGGGTCCAACACCATATATTTT. Translation gives CASSPRTGSNTIYF.

The chain couples TRBV3-1 (or the pseudogene TRBV3-2) to TRBJ2-3; 10 bases agree with TRBD2. The CDR3 loop spans 17 amino acids. V was clipped by 4 bases and J by 1 base; unmatched bases: 8. CDR1 is LGHDT, CDR2 YNNKEL, per germline (reference sequence). The CDR3 DNA reads TGTGCCAGCAGCCGCGCCCTAGCGGGGGACCGCACAGATACGCAGTATTTT. It is translated as CASSRALAGDRTDTQYF.

This clone was seen only once. The chain links TRBV28 to TRBJ2-2; D remains unclear. Trimming removed 2 bases from V and 0 bases from J, with 10 bases in between. CDR3 size: 16 residues. CDR1 and CDR2 from the germline V gene are MDHEN and SYDVKM. The CDR3: CASSLIPTPNTGELFF. CDR3 coding DNA: TGTGCCAGCAGTTTAATCCCGACACCGAACACCGGGGAGCTGTTTTTT.

This clone has only a few counts. V usage is TRBV2 and J usage is TRBJ1-5, with a possible D match to TRBD1 (5 bases). Trimming removed 3 bases at V and 0 bases at J, with 9 bases between. The CDR3 is made up of 15 amino acids. Looked up from germline, CDR1 is SNHLY and CDR2 is FYNNEI. CDR3 protein: CASSEDTVSNQPQHF. The CDR3 DNA follows: TGTGCCAGCAGTGAGGACACAGTTAGCAATCAGCCCCAGCATTTT.

The rearrangement links TRBV12-3 or TRBV12-4 to TRBJ1-1, with a possible D match to TRBD1 (5 bases). Trimming removed 10 bases at V and 5 bases at J, with 11 bases between. The CDR3 is made up of 11 amino acids. CDR3 sequence reads: CATSGGTEAFF. The CDR3 bases are TGTGCCACCTCGGGGGGGACTGAAGCTTTCTTT.

The chain is built from TRBV6-5 and TRBJ2-3, with 9 bases that match TRBD2. V trimming: 6 bases; J trimming: 4 bases; junction bases outside the gene matches: 8. The CDR3 runs to 15 residues. Germline V gives CDR1 MNHEY, CDR2 SVGAGI. The CDR3 sequence is CASRLAGGPADTQYF. CDR3 nucleotide sequence: TGTGCCAGCAGGCTCGCGGGGGGGCCGGCAGATACGCAGTATTTT.

The rearrangement uses TRBV5-1 and TRBJ2-2; 10 nucleotides align to TRBD1. The CDR3 extends over 15 amino acids. V gave up 4 bases and J gave up 8 bases; unmatched junction bases: 8. The germline CDR1 and CDR2 sequences are SGHRS and YFSETQ. DNA for the CDR3: TGCGCCAGCAGCCGTCCCGGGACAGGGGTTGGGGAGCTGTTTTTT. It translates to CASSRPGTGVGELFF.

A single count supports this clone. The V and J genes are TRBV9 and TRBJ2-3; 15 nucleotides match TRBD2. This CDR3 is built from 18 residues. The trim removed 5 bases at V and 8 bases at J, leaving 15 bases unmatched. CDR1 is SGDLS, CDR2 YYNGEE, per germline. The CDR3 nucleotides read TGTGCCAGCAGTCCGAGGTGGACTAGCGGGGGGGCCGGTGGTACGCAGTATTTT. This translates into CASSPRWTSGGAGGTQYF.

The chain recombines TRBV19 with TRBJ2-7, with a weak D call TRBD1 (8 bases). The CDR3 extends over 15 amino acids. Between the trimmed V and J ends, which lost 5 bases and 3 bases, there was a span of 17 bases. The germline CDR1 and CDR2 sequences are LNHDA and SQIVND (reference sequence). The CDR3 nucleotides are TGTGCCAGTAGTCCAGCGGGGACAGGACTCTACGAGCAGTACGTC. It encodes CASSPAGTGLYEQYV.

The chain uses TRBV7-2 and TRBJ2-7; 15 positions match TRBD2. The V segment lost 8 bases and the J segment 2 bases; nucleotides outside the gene matches: 7. Germline V gene lookup returns CDR1 SGHTA and CDR2 FQGNSA. This CDR3 region has 16 residues. The CDR3 DNA is TGTGCCAGCGCCGGGACTAGCGGGGGGTTCACCTACGAGCAGTACTTC. Amino acids: CASAGTSGGFTYEQYF.

The chain has TRBV2 and TRBJ1-5, with no clear D. Germline V CDR1 and CDR2: SNHLY, FYNNEI. CDR3 length: 13 amino acids. V lost 0 bases, J lost 5 bases, and 5 bases lay in between. As DNA, the CDR3 is TGTGCCAGCAGTGAAGCGCGGGATCAGCCCCAGCATTTT. Its protein is CASSEARDQPQHF.

V is TRBV18 and J is TRBJ1-5, with D tentatively TRBD1 (5 bases). The germline CDR1 and CDR2 sequences are KGHSH and LQKENI. This CDR3 is built from 13 residues. The ends were cut back, 2 bases at V and 5 bases at J, with 7 bases in the middle. The CDR3 sequence is CASSPEQDQPQHF. The CDR3 nucleotides are TGTGCCAGCTCACCAGAACAGGATCAGCCCCAGCATTTT. Using reference TRBV18 and TRBJ1-5 for the parts outside the CDR3, the full variable domain is NAGVMQNPRHLVRRRGQEARLRCSPMKGHSHVYWYRQLPEEGLKFMVYLQKENIIDESGMPKERFSAEFPKEGPSILRIQQVVRGDSAAYFCASSPEQDQPQHFGDGTRLSIL.

This chain links TRBV4-1 with TRBJ1-3; maybe TRBD1 (5 bases). Trimming shortened V by 5 bases and J by 4 bases, and 15 bases separated the two germline ends. Germline lookup yields CDR1 MGHRA and CDR2 YSYEKL. The CDR3 totals 15 residues. This CDR3 reads CASSGNGHGGNTIYF. CDR3 nucleotides: TGCGCCAGCAGCGGGAACGGACATGGCGGAAACACCATATATTTT.

The chain joins TRBV4-2 to TRBJ2-7; D gene uncertain. CDR3 length: 12 amino acids. V was shortened by 4 bases and J by 3 bases, with 7 bases between the two germline ends. Germline CDR1 LGHNA, CDR2 YNFKEQ. CDR3 sequence (DNA): TGTGCCAGCAGCCGAGACGGCTACGAGCAGTACTTC. It is translated as CASSRDGYEQYF.

This rearrangement joins TRBV5-1 to TRBJ2-7, with 10 bases that match TRBD2. Germline CDR1 reads SGHRS; CDR2 reads YFSETQ. The trim removed 4 bases at V and 4 bases at J, leaving 2 bases unmatched. The CDR3 is made up of 13 amino acids. Written as DNA, the CDR3 is TGCGCCAGCAGCATAGCGGGGGGATACGAGCAGTACTTC. The encoded protein is CASSIAGGYEQYF.

This clone was seen a single time. The genes are TRBV18 and TRBJ2-1; 8 bases agree with TRBD1. Germline CDR1 reads KGHSH; CDR2 reads LQKENI. With 0 bases clipped from V and 8 bases from J, the junction kept 3 bases outside the gene matches. The CDR3 consists of 14 residues. CDR3 DNA: TGTGCCAGCTCACCACCTGCAGGGGGCGATGAGCAGTTCTTC. Its protein product is CASSPPAGGDEQFF. The whole variable domain, filled in from reference TRBV18 and TRBJ2-1, reads NAGVMQNPRHLVRRRGQEARLRCSPMKGHSHVYWYRQLPEEGLKFMVYLQKENIIDESGMPKERFSAEFPKEGPSILRIQQVVRGDSAAYFCASSPPAGGDEQFFGPGTRLTVL.